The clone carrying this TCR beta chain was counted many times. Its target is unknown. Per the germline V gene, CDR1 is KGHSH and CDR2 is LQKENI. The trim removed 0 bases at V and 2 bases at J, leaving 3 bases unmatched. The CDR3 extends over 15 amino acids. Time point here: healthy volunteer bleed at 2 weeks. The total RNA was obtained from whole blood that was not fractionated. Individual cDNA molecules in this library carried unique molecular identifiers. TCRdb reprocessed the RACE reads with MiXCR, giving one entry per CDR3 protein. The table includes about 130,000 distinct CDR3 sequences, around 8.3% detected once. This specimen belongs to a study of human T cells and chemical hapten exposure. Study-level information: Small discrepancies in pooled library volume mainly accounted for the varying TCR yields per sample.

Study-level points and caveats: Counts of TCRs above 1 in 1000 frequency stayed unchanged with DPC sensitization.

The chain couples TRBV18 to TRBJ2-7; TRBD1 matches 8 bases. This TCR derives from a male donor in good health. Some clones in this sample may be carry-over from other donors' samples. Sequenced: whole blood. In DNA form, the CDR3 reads TGTGCCAGCTCACCACCGACAGGGGTAACCTACGAGCAGTACTTC. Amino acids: CASSPPTGVTYEQYF.